Here is one T cell receptor (beta chain) with its context. The junction departs from the called germline gene at one end, perhaps through a read error. CDR3 length: 11 amino acids. CDR1 SNHLY and CDR2 FYNNEI come from the germline V gene. Study processing details: Reference gene primers were amplified, and this amplification served to estimate nucleated cell counts. Measured with immunoSEQ multiplex PCR; TCRdb has only the in-frame clones, and not every one. The D gene and trimming were derived from the DNA, and the V and J assignments and clone size from that table. Of more than 250,000 clones in the sample, around nine tenths were seen once. Recruitment covered about 26 US areas and drew participants whose ages spanned roughly 18 to 100 years. This sample is drawn from a study of blood T cell repertoires in COVID-19.

The sample consisted of PBMCs or T cells enriched from blood (not recorded which). The genes are TRBV2 and TRBJ2-5; tentatively, D is TRBD2 (5 bases). The receptor comes from a woman in her late teens or twenties who had recovered from COVID-19. The CDR3 sequence: CASSELVEGDF. The DNA of the CDR3 is TGTGCCAGCAGTGAATTGGTAGAGGGCGACTTC.